These 5 T cell receptor beta chains were all obtained from the same sample, sequenced in a study of CD8+CD57+ T cells in acquired aplastic anemia. Individuals selected for sequencing had exhibited CD8+CD57+ cell expansion on flow cytometry. Genomic DNA provided the template from which TCR beta VDJ and CDR3 profiles were obtained. Each CDR3 protein is one row after TCRdb ran MiXCR on the reads. In the table there are about 180,000 distinct CDR3 sequences, about three fifths of which are singletons. Source material: sorted CD4+, CD8+, or CD8+CD57+ T cells (not recorded which) from PBMCs. These receptors originate from a human donor with aplastic anemia.

This clonotype appeared many times. The chain has TRBV9 and TRBJ1-2; a weak D match, TRBD1 (6 bases). The germline V gene encodes CDR1 SGDLS and CDR2 YYNGEE. The V gene lost 4 bases and the J gene lost 4 bases, with 11 bases spanning the gap. This CDR3 region has 13 residues. CDR3 in DNA: TGTGCCAGCAGCCTTGAGGACAGCTATGGCTACACCTTC. Translation: CASSLEDSYGYTF. Variable domain in full (rest from reference TRBV9 and TRBJ1-2): DSGVTQTPKHLITATGQRVTLRCSPRSGDLSVYWYQQSLDQGLQFLIQYYNGEERAKGNILERFSAQQFPDLHSELNLSSLELGDSALYFCASSLEDSYGYTFGSGTRLTVV.

The gene calls are TRBV5-1 and TRBJ1-2; D is uncertain. Germline loops: CDR1 SGHRS, CDR2 YFSETQ. V was shortened by 0 bases and J by 0 bases, with 0 bases between the two germline ends. The CDR3 loop spans 12 amino acids. The CDR3 reads CASSLANYGYTF. DNA for the CDR3: TGCGCCAGCAGCTTGGCTAACTATGGCTACACCTTC.

This clonotype was detected many times. The V call is TRBV14, the J call TRBJ2-7; D uncertain. Germline CDR1 is SGHDN and CDR2 is FVKESK. Trimming took 0 bases from V and 4 from J, leaving 10 bases between them. The CDR3 is 14 amino acids. CDR3 DNA: TGTGCCAGCAGCCAAGATTGGCGGCCTTACGAGCAGTACTTC. This codes for CASSQDWRPYEQYF.

The count of this clonotype is one. V is TRBV7-2 and J is TRBJ2-5, with D uncertain. Deletions cut 6 bases from V and 4 bases from J, with 6 bases between. CDR3 length equals 11 residues. Germline lookup yields CDR1 SGHTA and CDR2 FQGNSA. For the CDR3, the DNA is TGTGCCAGCAGATACGCAGAGACCCAGTACTTC. Translating it yields CASRYAETQYF.

This clonotype was counted many times. The rearrangement links TRBV13 to TRBJ1-1; tentative D call: TRBD1 (5 bases). There are 17 residues in the CDR3. Germline V lookup: CDR1 PRHDT, CDR2 FYEKMQ (reference sequence). The V end lost 1 base, the J end lost 5 bases, and 20 bases lay between the germline ends. CDR3 region: CASSLASGEGGETEAFF. CDR3 in DNA: TGTGCCAGCAGCTTAGCTTCGGGGGAGGGAGGGGAGACTGAAGCTTTCTTT.